This TCR beta chain originates from a study of OX40 agonist ivuxolimab in advanced cancers. Study overall: Hepatocellular carcinoma, melanoma, renal cell or head and neck cancer was diagnosed in the dose-escalation patients. Participants, roughly 81% male, averaged about 56 years of age, ranging from about 23 to 90. Three patients, one with hepatocellular carcinoma and two with cutaneous melanoma, responded partially.

Germline loops: CDR1 SGHRS, CDR2 YFSETQ. This CDR3 region has 14 residues. The V end was cut by 4 bases, the J end by 1 base, with 11 bases between. The assay was immunoSEQ multiplex PCR, and TCRdb's table has in-frame clones only and misses some. The sample gives about 37,000 clones, roughly 87% of which show up once; roughly 19% is in the top ten. The rearrangement links TRBV5-1 to TRBJ1-1; D may be TRBD1 (5 bases). The TCR comes from an adult with an advanced solid tumor such as melanoma, head and neck, liver or kidney cancer. The source was CD4+ or CD8+ T cells sorted from blood, collected in a trial of the OX40 agonist ivuxolimab. CDR3 DNA sequence: TGCGCCAGCAGCCCGCTGACAGCGAACACTGAAGCTTTCTTT. Its translation: CASSPLTANTEAFF.